This T cell receptor beta chain originates from a study of OX40 agonist ivuxolimab in advanced cancers. With regard to this clone: This specimen includes other DNA sequences encoding the same CDR3.

V lost 2 bases and J 1 base, leaving 5 bases between the germline ends. CDR1 PRHDT and CDR2 FYEKMQ come from the germline V gene (reference sequence). The CDR3 runs to 13 residues. The repertoire was sequenced with immunoSEQ multiplex PCR; TCRdb's copy has only in-frame clones and lacks some. Counted here are approximately 62,000 clones, 80% to 95% occurring once; the ten biggest clones make up 10% to 15%. The sample consisted of CD4+ or CD8+ T cells sorted from blood, taken in a trial of the OX40 agonist ivuxolimab. J is TRBJ1-1 and V is TRBV13, with D possibly matching TRBD1 (5 bases). This receptor was identified in an adult with an advanced solid tumor such as melanoma, head and neck, liver or kidney cancer. This chain's CDR3 is CASSLTGNTEAFF. CDR3 bases: TGTGCCAGCAGCTTAACAGGGAACACTGAAGCTTTCTTT. The full variable domain, completed using reference TRBV13 and TRBJ1-1, is AAGVIQSPRHLIKEKRETATLKCYPIPRHDTVYWYQQGPGQDPQFLISFYEKMQSDKGSIPDRFSAQQFSDYHSELNMSSLELGDSALYFCASSLTGNTEAFFGQGTRLTVV.